The 7 T cell receptor beta chains below come from one sample, sequenced in a study of cytomegalovirus exposure and HLA in healthy donors. PCR involved 60 Vbeta and 13 Jbeta primers. Sequencing used immunoSEQ multiplex PCR; TCRdb keeps in-frame clones, though not all of them. The table lists over 40,000 clones, roughly 63% of them singletons. The sample comprised PBMCs. These receptors all come from a man between 60 and 70 years old in good health and CMV-seropositive.

The rearrangement joins TRBV5-4 to TRBJ1-5; no reliable D call. Germline CDR1 reads SGHNT; CDR2 reads YYREEE (reference sequence). The CDR3 covers 15 residues. V lost 3 bases, J lost 6 bases, and 16 bases lay in between. The CDR3, as DNA: TGTGCCAGCAGCTCCTCCCCGGGATTGGGTCAGCCCCAGCATTTT. It yields the protein CASSSSPGLGQPQHF.

The chain joins TRBV6-5 to TRBJ2-1; 11 bases line up with TRBD2. Losses at the gene ends were 3 bases for V and 4 bases for J; bases not matched to a gene: 2. This CDR3 has 15 residues. Germline V lookup: CDR1 MNHEY, CDR2 SVGAGI. The CDR3 DNA reads TGTGCCAGCAGTTATTCTAGCGGGAGGTACAATGAGCAGTTCTTC. Translation gives CASSYSSGRYNEQFF.

The chain combines TRBV29-1 with TRBJ2-7, with 7 bases lining up with TRBD1. Germline-derived CDR1 and CDR2 are SQVTM and ANQGSEA. This CDR3 contains 14 residues. V was pared by 4 bases and J by 1 base, with 7 bases of the junction left unmatched. The chain's CDR3 is CSVGVGDRSYEQYF. As DNA, the CDR3 is TGCAGCGTTGGGGTGGGGGACAGATCCTACGAGCAGTACTTC.

This chain uses TRBV30 with TRBJ1-2; D perhaps matches TRBD1 (6 bases). The CDR3 runs to 14 residues. Trimming pared 8 bases from V and 7 bases from J, leaving 23 bases between. The germline V gene has CDR1 GTSNPN and CDR2 SVGIG (reference sequence). CDR3 sequence (DNA): TGTGCCGGACCGGGACAAACCTCTGAGAGTGGCTACACCTTC. It is translated as CAGPGQTSESGYTF.

J is TRBJ1-3 and V is TRBV19; no reliable D call. In germline, CDR1 is LNHDA, CDR2 SQIVND (reference sequence). The CDR3 has 14 residues. V was shortened by 6 bases and J by 3 bases, with 12 bases between the two germline ends. The CDR3 spells CASSENSSGNTIYF. The CDR3 region has the DNA TGTGCCAGTAGCGAGAACAGCAGTGGAAACACCATATATTTT.

The V gene is TRBV7-2, the J gene TRBJ1-5; TRBD1 matches 8 bases. V was clipped by 1 base and J by 4 bases; unmatched bases: 3. The CDR3 runs 15 residues. The germline V gene encodes CDR1 SGHTA and CDR2 FQGNSA. CDR3 protein: CASSLVGQGNQPQHF. The CDR3, as DNA: TGTGCCAGCAGCTTAGTAGGACAGGGAAATCAGCCCCAGCATTTT.

The chain has TRBV7-6 and TRBJ2-7; TRBD1 aligns across 7 bases. This CDR3 comprises 16 residues. CDR1 and CDR2 (germline): SGHVS, FNYEAQ. V shed 5 bases and J 1 base; nucleotides not matched to a gene: 11. The CDR3 reads CASSPEVRQGSYEQYF. The CDR3 DNA reads as TGTGCCAGCAGCCCAGAGGTGCGACAGGGTTCCTACGAGCAGTACTTC.